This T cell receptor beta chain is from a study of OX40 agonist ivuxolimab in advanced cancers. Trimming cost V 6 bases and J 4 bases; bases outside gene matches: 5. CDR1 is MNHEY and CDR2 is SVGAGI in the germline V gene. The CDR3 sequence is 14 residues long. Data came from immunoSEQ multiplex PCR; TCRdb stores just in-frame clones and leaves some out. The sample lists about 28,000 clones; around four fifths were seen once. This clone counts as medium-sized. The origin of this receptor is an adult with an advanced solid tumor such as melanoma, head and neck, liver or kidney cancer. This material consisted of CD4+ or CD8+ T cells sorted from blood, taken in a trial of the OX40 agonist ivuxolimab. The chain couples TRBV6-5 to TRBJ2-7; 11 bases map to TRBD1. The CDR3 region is CASSAGTGGYEQYF. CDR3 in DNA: TGTGCCAGCAGCGCCGGGACAGGGGGGTACGAGCAGTACTTC.